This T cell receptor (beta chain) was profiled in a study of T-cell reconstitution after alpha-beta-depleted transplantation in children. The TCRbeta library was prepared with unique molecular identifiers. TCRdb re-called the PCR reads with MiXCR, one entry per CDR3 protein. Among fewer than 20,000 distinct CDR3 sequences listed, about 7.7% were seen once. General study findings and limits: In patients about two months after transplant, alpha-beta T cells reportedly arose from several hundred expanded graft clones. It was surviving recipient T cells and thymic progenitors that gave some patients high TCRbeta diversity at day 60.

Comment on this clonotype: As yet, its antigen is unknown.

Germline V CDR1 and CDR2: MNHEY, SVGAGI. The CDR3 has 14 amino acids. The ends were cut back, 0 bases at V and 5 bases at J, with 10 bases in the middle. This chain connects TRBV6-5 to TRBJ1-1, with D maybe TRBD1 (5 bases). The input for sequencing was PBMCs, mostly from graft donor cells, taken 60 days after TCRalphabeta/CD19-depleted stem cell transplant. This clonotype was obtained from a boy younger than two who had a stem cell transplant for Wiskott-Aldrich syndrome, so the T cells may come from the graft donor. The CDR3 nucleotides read TGTGCCAGCAGTTACTCGGCCAGGGTGACTGAAGCTTTCTTT. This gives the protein CASSYSARVTEAFF.